Described below is a single T cell receptor (beta chain) sequence and its context. What it binds is not known. Germline values: CDR1 LNHDA, CDR2 SQIVND (reference sequence). V dropped 6 bases and J dropped 1; count of bases not matched to a gene: 9. The CDR3 runs 16 residues. The sample comes from a study of OX40 agonist ivuxolimab in advanced cancers. Findings and limits, study-wide: Undetermined was the antigen specificity of the expanded peripheral T cells. On average, a greater number of expanded clones characterised CD8+ T cells relative to CD4+.

Profiling relied on immunoSEQ multiplex PCR, and the TCRdb table lists in-frame clones only, not all of them. The table records 91,000 or so clones, 94% of them present only once. The V and J genes are TRBV19 and TRBJ1-1, with 9 bases fitting TRBD1. The origin of this receptor is an adult with an advanced solid tumor such as melanoma, head and neck, liver or kidney cancer. The sample was CD4+ or CD8+ T cells sorted from blood, taken in a trial of the OX40 agonist ivuxolimab. The CDR3 sequence: CASSPDRGRENTEAFF. For the CDR3, the DNA is TGTGCCAGTAGCCCGGACAGGGGTCGGGAGAACACTGAAGCTTTCTTT.